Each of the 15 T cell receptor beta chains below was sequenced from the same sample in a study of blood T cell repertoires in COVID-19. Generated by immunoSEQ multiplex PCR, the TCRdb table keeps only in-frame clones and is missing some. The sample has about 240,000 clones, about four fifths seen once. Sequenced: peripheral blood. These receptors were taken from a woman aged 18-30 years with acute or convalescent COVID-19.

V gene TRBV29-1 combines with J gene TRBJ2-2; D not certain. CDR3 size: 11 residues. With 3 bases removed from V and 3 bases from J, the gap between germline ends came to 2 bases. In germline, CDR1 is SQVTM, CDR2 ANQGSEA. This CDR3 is CSVDDTGELFF. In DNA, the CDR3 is TGCAGCGTTGACGACACCGGGGAGCTGTTTTTT.

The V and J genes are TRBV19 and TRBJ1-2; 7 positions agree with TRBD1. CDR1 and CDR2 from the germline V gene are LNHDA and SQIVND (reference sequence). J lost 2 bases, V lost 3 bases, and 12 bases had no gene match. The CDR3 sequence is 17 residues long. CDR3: CASSIGQGVRWNYGYTF. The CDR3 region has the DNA TGTGCCAGTAGTATTGGGCAGGGGGTCAGGTGGAACTATGGCTACACCTTC.

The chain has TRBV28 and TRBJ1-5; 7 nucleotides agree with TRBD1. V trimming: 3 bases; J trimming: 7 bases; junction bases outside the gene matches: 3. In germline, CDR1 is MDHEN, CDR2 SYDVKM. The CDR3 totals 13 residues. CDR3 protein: CASSFYRGQPQHF. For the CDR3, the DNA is TGTGCCAGCAGTTTCTACAGGGGACAGCCCCAGCATTTT.

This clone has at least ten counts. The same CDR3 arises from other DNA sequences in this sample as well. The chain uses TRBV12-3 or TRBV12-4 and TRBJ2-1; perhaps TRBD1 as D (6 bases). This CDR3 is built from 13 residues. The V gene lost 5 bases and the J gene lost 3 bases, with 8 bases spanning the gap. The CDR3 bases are TGTGCCAGCAGTCCGACAGGCTACAATGAGCAGTTCTTC. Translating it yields CASSPTGYNEQFF.

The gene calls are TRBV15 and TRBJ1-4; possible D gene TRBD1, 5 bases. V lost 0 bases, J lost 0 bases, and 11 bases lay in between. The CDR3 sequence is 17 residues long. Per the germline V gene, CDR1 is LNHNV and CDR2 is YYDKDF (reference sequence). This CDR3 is CATSRDPTAATNEKLFF. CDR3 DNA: TGTGCCACCAGCAGAGATCCGACAGCAGCAACTAATGAAAAACTGTTTTTT.

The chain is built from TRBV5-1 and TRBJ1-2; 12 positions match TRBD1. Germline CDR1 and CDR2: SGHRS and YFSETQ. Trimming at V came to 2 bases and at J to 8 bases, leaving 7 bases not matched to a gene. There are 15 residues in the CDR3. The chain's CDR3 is CASSFRDRGLRGYTF. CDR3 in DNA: TGCGCCAGCAGCTTCCGGGACAGGGGGCTTCGGGGCTACACCTTC.

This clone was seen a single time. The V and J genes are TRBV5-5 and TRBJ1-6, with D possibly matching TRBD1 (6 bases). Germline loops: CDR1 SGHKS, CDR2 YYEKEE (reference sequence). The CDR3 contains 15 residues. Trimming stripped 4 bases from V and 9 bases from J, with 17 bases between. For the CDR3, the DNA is TGTGCCAGCAGCCCACCCACAGGGATTCTTTCACCCCTCCACTTT. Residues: CASSPPTGILSPLHF.

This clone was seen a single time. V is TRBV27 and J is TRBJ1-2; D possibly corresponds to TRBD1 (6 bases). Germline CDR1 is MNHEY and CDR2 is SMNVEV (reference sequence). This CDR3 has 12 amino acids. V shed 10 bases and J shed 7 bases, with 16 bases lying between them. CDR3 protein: CATQNRDFGYTF. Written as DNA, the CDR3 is TGTGCCACTCAAAACAGGGATTTTGGCTACACCTTC.

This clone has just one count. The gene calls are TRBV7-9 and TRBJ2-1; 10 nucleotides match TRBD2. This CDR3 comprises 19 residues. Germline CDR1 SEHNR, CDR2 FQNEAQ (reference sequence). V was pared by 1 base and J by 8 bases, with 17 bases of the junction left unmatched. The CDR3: CASSLVASGSDWVVYEQFF. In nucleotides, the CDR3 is TGTGCCAGCAGCTTAGTGGCTAGCGGGAGTGACTGGGTTGTGTATGAGCAGTTCTTC.

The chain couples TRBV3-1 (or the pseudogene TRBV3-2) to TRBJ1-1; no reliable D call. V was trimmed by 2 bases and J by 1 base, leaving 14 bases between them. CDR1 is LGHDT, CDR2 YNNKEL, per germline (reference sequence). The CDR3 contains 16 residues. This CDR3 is CASSQSHSVPNTEAFF. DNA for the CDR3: TGTGCCAGCAGCCAATCTCATTCGGTCCCGAACACTGAAGCTTTCTTT.

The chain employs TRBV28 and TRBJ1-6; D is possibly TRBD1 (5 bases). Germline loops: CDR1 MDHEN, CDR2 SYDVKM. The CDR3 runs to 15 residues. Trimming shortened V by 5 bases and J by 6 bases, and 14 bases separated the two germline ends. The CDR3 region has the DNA TGTGCCAGCAGTCGTCAGGGCTTGGCTAATTCACCCCTCCACTTT. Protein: CASSRQGLANSPLHF.

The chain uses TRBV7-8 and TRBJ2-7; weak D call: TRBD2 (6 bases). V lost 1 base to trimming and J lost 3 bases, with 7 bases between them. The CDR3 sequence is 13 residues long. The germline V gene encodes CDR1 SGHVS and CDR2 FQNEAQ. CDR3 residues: CASSLGLDYEQYF. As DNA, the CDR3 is TGTGCCAGCAGCTTAGGACTAGACTACGAGCAGTACTTC.

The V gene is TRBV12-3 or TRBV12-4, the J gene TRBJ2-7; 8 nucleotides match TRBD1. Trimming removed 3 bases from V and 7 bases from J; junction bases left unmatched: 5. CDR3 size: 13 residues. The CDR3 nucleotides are TGTGCCAGCAGTTTTCAGGGGGCGGGGGAGCAGTACTTC. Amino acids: CASSFQGAGEQYF.

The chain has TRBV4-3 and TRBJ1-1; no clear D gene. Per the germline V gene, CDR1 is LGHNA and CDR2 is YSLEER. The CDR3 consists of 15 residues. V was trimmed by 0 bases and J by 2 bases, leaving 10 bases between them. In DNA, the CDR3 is TGCGCCAGCAGCCAAGACTACAGTCTCAACACTGAAGCTTTCTTT. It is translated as CASSQDYSLNTEAFF.

DNA of the CDR3: TGCGCCAGCAGCCAAGGTCTGGCGGAGACCTACGAGCAGTACTTC. Protein product: CASSQGLAETYEQYF. The chain uses TRBV4-3 and TRBJ2-7; the D is unclear. CDR1 is LGHNA, CDR2 YSLEER, per germline. This CDR3 is built from 15 residues. V was trimmed by 1 base and J by 2 bases, leaving 12 bases between them.